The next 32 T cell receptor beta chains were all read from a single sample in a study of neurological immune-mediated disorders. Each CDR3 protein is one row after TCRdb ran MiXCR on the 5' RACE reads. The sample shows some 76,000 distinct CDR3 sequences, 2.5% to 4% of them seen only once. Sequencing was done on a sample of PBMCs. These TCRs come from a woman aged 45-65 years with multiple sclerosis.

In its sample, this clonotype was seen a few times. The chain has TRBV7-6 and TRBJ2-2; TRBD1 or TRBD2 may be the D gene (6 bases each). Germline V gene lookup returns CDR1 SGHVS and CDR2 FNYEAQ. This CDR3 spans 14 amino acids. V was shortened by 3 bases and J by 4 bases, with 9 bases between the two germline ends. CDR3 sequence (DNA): TGTGCCAGCAGCTTCGGGGGCCCCACCGGGGAGCTGTTTTTT. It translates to CASSFGGPTGELFF.

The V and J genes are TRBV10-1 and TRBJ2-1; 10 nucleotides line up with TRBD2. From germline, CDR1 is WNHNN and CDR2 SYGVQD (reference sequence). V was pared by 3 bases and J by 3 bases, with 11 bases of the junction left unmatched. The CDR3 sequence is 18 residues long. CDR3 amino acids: CASSEGVAGGLDYNEQFF. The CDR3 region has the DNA TGCGCCAGCAGTGAAGGTGTAGCGGGAGGCCTAGACTACAATGAGCAGTTCTTC.

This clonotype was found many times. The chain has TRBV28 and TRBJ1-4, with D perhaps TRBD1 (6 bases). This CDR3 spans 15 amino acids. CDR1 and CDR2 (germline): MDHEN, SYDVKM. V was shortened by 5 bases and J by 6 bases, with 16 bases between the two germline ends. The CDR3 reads CASSPRTVADEKLFF. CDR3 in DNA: TGTGCCAGCAGTCCGAGGACAGTTGCAGATGAAAAACTGTTTTTT.

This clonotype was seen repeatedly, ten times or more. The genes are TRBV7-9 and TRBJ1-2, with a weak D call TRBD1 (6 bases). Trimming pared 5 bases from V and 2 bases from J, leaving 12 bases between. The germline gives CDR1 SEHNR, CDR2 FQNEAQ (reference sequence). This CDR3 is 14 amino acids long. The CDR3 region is CASSPRQGNYGYTF. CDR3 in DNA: TGTGCCAGCAGCCCTCGTCAGGGGAACTATGGCTACACCTTC.

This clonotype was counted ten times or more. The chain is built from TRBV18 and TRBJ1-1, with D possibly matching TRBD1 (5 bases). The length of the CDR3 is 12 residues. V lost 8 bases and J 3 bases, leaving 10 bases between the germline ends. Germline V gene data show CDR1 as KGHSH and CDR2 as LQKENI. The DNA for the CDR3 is TGTGCCAGCCAATTGGGGGACACTGAAGCTTTCTTT. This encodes CASQLGDTEAFF.

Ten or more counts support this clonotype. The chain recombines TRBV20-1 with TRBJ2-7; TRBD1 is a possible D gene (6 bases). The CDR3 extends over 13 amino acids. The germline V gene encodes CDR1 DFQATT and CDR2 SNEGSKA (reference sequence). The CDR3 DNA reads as TGCACGCCAGAGGGACAAGACTACGGGGAGCAGTACTTC. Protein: CTPEGQDYGEQYF.

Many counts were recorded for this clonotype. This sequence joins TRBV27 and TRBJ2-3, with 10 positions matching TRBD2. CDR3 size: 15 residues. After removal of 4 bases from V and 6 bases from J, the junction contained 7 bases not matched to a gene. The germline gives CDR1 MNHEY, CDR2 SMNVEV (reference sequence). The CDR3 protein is CASSSPSGREDTQYF. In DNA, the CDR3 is TGTGCCAGCAGTTCGCCCAGCGGGAGGGAGGATACGCAGTATTTT.

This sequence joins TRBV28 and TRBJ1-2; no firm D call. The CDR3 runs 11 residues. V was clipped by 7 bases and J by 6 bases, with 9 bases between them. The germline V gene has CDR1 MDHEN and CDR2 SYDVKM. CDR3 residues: CASNRLHGYTF. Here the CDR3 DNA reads TGTGCCAGCAACCGACTTCATGGCTACACCTTC.

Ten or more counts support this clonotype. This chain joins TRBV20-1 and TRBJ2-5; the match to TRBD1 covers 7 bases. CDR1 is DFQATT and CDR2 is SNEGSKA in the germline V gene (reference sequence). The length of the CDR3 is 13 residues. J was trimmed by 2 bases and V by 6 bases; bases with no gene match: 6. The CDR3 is CSANGQVQETQYF. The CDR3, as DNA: TGCAGTGCGAACGGACAGGTTCAAGAGACCCAGTACTTC.

The CDR3 loop is CASSPSTPGNQPQHF. The CDR3 region has the DNA TGTGCCAGCTCACCTAGTACCCCAGGCAATCAGCCCCAGCATTTT. The chain is built from TRBV18 and TRBJ1-5; the D is unclear. The V gene's germline CDR1 is KGHSH and CDR2 LQKENI. The CDR3 length is 15 residues. V was clipped by 3 bases and J by 2 bases, with 11 bases between them.

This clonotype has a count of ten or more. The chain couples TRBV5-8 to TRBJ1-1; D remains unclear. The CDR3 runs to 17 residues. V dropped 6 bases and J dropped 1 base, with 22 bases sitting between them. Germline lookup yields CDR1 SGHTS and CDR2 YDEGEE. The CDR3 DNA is TGTGCCAGCACCCAGAACTTATTATGGGGAGAGAACACTGAAGCTTTCTTT. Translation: CASTQNLLWGENTEAFF.

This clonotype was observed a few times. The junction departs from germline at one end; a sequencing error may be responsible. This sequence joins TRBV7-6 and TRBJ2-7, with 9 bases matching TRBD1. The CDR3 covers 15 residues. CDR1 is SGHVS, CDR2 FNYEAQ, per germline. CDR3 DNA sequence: TGTGCCAACAGCTTACAGGGGGCCCATACCTACGAGCAGTACTTC. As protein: CANSLQGAHTYEQYF.

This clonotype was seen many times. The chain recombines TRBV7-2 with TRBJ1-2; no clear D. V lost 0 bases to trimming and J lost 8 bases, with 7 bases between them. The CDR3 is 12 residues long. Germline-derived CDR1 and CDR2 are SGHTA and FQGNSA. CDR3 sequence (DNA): TGTGCCAGCAGCTTAGCGACGGGGGGCTACACCTTC. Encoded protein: CASSLATGGYTF. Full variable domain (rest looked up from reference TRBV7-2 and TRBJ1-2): GAGVSQSPSNKVTEKGKDVELRCDPISGHTALYWYRQSLGQGLEFLIYFQGNSAPDKSGLPSDRFSAERTGGSVSTLTIQRTQQEDSAVYLCASSLATGGYTFGSGTRLTVV.

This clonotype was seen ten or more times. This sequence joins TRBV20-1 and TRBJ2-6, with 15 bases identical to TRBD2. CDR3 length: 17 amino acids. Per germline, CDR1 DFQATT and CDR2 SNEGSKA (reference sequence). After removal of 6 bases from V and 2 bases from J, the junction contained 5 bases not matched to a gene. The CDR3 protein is CSAERTSGGAGANVLTF. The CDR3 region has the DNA TGCAGTGCAGAGAGGACTAGCGGGGGGGCTGGGGCCAACGTCCTGACTTTC.

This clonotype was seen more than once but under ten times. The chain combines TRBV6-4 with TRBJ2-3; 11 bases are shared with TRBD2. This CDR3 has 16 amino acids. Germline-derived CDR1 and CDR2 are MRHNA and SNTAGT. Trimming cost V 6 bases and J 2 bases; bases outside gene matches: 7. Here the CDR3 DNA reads TGTGCCAGCAGGGAACTAGCGGGGGTTCCCACAGATACGCAGTATTTT. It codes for CASRELAGVPTDTQYF.

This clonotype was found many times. The CDR3 region is CASSSRPFAAINEQFF. In DNA, the CDR3 is TGTGCCAGCAGCTCACGTCCTTTTGCGGCGATCAATGAGCAGTTCTTC. The gene calls are TRBV5-6 and TRBJ2-1; D uncertain. Germline V gene lookup returns CDR1 SGHDT and CDR2 YYEEEE. V was cut by 3 bases and J by 6 bases, with 19 bases left in between. The CDR3 is made up of 16 amino acids.

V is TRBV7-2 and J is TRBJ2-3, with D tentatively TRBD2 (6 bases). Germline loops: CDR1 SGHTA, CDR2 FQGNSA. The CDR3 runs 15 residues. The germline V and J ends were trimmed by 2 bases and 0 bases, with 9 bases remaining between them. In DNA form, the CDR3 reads TGTGCCAGCAGCTTACTAGCGTCTAGCACAGATACGCAGTATTTT. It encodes CASSLLASSTDTQYF. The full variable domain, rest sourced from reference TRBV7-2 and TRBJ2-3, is GAGVSQSPSNKVTEKGKDVELRCDPISGHTALYWYRQSLGQGLEFLIYFQGNSAPDKSGLPSDRFSAERTGGSVSTLTIQRTQQEDSAVYLCASSLLASSTDTQYFGPGTRLTVL.

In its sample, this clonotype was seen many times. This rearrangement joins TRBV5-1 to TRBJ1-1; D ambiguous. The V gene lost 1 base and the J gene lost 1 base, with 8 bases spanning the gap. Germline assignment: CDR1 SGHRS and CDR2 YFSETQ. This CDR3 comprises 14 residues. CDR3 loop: CASSLNSENTEAFF. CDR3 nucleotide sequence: TGCGCCAGCAGCTTGAACAGTGAGAACACTGAAGCTTTCTTT.

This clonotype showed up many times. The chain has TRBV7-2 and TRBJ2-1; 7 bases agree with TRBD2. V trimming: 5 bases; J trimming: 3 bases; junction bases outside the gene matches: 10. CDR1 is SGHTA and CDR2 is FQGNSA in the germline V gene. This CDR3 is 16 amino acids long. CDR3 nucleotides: TGTGCCAGCAGCCTCGCGGCGGGGGTGGACTACAATGAGCAGTTCTTC. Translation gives CASSLAAGVDYNEQFF.

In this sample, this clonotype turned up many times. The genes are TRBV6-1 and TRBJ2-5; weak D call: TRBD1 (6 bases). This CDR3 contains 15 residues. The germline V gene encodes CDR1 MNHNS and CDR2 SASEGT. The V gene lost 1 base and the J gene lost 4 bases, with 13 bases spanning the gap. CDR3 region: CASSEVLTGGETQYF. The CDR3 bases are TGTGCCAGCAGTGAAGTGTTGACAGGAGGAGAGACCCAGTACTTC.

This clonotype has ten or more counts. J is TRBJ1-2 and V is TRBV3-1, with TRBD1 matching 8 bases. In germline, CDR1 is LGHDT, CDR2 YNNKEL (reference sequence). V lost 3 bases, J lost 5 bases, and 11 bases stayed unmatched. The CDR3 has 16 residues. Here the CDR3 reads CASSQRPGQDYYGYTF. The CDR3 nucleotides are TGTGCCAGCAGCCAGCGACCGGGACAGGATTATTATGGCTACACCTTC.

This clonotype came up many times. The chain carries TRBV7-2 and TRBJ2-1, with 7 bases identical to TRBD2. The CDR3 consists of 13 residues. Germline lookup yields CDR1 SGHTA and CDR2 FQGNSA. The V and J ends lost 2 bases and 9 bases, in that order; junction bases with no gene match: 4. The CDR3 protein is CASSLHGGGEQFF. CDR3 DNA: TGTGCCAGCAGCTTACATGGGGGGGGTGAGCAGTTCTTC.

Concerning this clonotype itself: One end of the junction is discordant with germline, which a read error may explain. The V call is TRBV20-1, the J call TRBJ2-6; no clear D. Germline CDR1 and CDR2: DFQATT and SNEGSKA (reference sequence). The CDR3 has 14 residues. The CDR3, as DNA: TGCAGTGCTAGAGATCTTTCTGGGGACAACGTCCTGACTTTC. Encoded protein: CSARDLSGDNVLTF.

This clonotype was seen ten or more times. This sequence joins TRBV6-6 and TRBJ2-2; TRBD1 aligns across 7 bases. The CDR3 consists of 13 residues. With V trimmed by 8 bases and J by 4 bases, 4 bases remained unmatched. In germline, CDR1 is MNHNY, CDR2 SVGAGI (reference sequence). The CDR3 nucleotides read TGTGCCAGCTCTTGGACAGGCACCGGGGAGCTGTTTTTT. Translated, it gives CASSWTGTGELFF.

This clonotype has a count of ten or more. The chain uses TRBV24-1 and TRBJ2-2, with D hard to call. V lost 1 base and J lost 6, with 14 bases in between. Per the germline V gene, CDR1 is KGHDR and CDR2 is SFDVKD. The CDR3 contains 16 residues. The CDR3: CATSDFLSHGAGELFF. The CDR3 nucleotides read TGTGCCACCAGTGATTTTCTCTCGCACGGCGCCGGGGAGCTGTTTTTT.

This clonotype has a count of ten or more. CDR3 nucleotides: TGTGCCAGCTCCAAACAGGACAGGGTCGACTATGGCTACACCTTC. As protein: CASSKQDRVDYGYTF. V is TRBV18 and J is TRBJ1-2, with TRBD1 matching over 8 bases. Germline V gives CDR1 KGHSH, CDR2 LQKENI. The V segment lost 6 bases and the J segment 3 bases; nucleotides outside the gene matches: 9. This CDR3 region has 15 residues.

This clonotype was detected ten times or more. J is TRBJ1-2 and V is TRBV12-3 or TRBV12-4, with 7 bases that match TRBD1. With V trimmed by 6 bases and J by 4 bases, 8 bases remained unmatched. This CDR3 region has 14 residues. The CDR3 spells CASSPTGIAYGYTF. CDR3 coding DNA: TGTGCCAGCAGCCCGACAGGGATTGCCTATGGCTACACCTTC.

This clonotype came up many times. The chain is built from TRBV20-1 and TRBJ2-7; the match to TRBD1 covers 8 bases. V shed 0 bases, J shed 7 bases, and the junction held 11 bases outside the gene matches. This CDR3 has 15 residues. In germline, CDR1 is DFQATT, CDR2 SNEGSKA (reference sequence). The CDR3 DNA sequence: TGCAGTGCTAGAGATCTGGGACAGGTTTCGCGTGAGCAGTACTTC. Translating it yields CSARDLGQVSREQYF.

CDR3 nucleotides: TGTGCAAGTCGCCCACCAGGACTAGCAAAGAAGACCGGGGAGCTGTTTTTT. This codes for CASRPPGLAKKTGELFF. This rearrangement joins TRBV12-2 to TRBJ2-2; no DNA check was done on the table's D call, TRBD2. TRBV12-2 is flagged as a pseudogene. This CDR3 region has 17 residues.

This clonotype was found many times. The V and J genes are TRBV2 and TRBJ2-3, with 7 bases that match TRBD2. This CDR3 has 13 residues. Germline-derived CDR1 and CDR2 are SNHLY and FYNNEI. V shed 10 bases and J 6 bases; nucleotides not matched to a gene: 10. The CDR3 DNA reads TGTGCCACCGCCGGGAGGCCCCGGGATACGCAGTATTTT. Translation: CATAGRPRDTQYF.

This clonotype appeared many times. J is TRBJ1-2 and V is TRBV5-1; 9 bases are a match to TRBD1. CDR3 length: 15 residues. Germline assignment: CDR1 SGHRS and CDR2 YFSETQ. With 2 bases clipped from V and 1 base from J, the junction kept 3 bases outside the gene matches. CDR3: CASSLNRGLNYGYTF. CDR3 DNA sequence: TGCGCCAGCAGCTTAAACAGGGGGCTTAACTATGGCTACACCTTC. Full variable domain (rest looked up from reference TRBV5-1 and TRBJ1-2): KAGVTQTPRYLIKTRGQQVTLSCSPISGHRSVSWYQQTPGQGLQFLFEYFSETQRNKGNFPGRFSGRQFSNSRSEMNVSTLELGDSALYLCASSLNRGLNYGYTFGSGTRLTVV.

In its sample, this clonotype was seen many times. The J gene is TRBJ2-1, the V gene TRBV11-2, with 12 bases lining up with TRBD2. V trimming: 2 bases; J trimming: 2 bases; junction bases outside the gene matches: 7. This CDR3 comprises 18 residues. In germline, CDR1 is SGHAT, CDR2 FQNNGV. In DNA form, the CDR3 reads TGTGCCAGCAGCTTATTACTAGCGGGAGGTGGACCCTACAATGAGCAGTTCTTC. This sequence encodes CASSLLLAGGGPYNEQFF.